This TCR beta chain appears in the sequencing data of a study of blood T cell repertoires in COVID-19 (TCRdb year 2020). Study-wide context: Samples covering the acute and convalescent phases of COVID-19 were provided by collaborators in the United States, Italy and Spain. The prospective study material was composed of cDNA or gDNA derived from T cells, B-cell-depleted T cells, or PBMCs. Deeply sampled blood TCRbeta repertoires from subjects exposed to, actively infected with, or recovered from COVID-19 were included in the dataset. The repertoires were released in a freely available public database intended as a resource for research on the immune response to SARS-CoV-2. The samples were drawn from the first 160 participants of the ongoing ImmuneRACE study and from 950 to 1,500 subjects provided by 6 global collaborators. A de-identified subject ID, COVID-19 status, age in years and sex were almost always included in the sample metadata. HLA class I and class II types, where available, came from metadata supplied by the sample provider rather than from assay-based typing.

TCRbeta CDR3 regions were amplified from genomic DNA using the immunoSEQ Assay, a bias-controlled multiplex PCR. The source study handled its data this way. The number of nucleated cells in each sample was estimated from the amplification of reference gene primers within the assay. Sequence reads were collapsed and filtered to measure the absolute abundance of every unique TCRbeta CDR3 rearrangement. For each sample, productive Simpson clonality was calculated as the square root of Simpson's diversity index across productive rearrangements. Here the immuneACCESS table is served through TCRdb, limited to in-frame sequences with V and J called. Missing clones are a known gap in these copies; in checked studies unresolved V genes cover under half, and the rest lacks a known reason. That table supplies the V and J calls and clone size; D and trimming were determined from the DNA. This sample holds approximately 99,000 clones; 88% were observed only once. The ten top clones hold approximately 2% of the sample.

One collaborating source in Seattle enrolled patients during active infection and followed them longitudinally through the course of disease. Collaborating institutions collected whole blood in K2EDTA tubes following their own protocols. For TCRbeta analysis, collaborators shipped samples in one of three forms: frozen whole blood, isolated PBMCs, or DNA extracted from either of those sample types. On the study overall, not on this receptor specifically: Clinical and demographic metadata were provided uncurated, with the amount varying by source and participant.

Of note for this clone: Its target antigen remains unknown. No base qualities exist here, and no much larger clone lies one base off it.

V lost 3 bases and J lost 0 bases; the stretch between them is 9 bases long. CDR1 is given as SEHNR and CDR2 as FQNEAQ, both from the germline V gene (reference sequence). The CDR3 contains 15 residues, cysteine and phenylalanine counted. Only CDR3 DNA remains: 45 bases, in frame from the first base. The chain uses TRBV7-9 and TRBJ1-3, with no confidently assigned D gene. The source is a man in his fifties or sixties with COVID-19, enrolled during active disease. The sample taken for sequencing was peripheral blood. CDR3 loop: CASSFVSYSGNTIYF. DNA sequence: TGTGCCAGCAGCTTTGTCTCTTACTCTGGAAACACCATATATTTT.